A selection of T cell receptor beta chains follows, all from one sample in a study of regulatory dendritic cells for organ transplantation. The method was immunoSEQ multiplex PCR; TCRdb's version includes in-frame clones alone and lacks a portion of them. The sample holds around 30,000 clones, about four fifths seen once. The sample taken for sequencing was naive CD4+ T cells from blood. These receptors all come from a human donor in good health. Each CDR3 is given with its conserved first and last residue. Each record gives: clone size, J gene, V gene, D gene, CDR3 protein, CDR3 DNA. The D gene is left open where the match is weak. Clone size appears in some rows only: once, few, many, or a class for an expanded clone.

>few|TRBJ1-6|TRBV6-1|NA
CASSPGTLTPLHF
TGTGCCAGCAGTCCCGGGACTCTTACACCCCTCCACTTT
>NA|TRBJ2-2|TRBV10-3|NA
CAIRDNVKDAGELFF
TGTGCCATCAGAGACAACGTCAAGGATGCCGGGGAGCTGTTTTTT
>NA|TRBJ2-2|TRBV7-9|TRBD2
CASSPQSGGAGGELFF
TGTGCCAGCAGCCCGCAAAGCGGGGGGGCCGGCGGGGAGCTGTTTTTT
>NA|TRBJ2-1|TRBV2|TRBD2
CASSEELAGAYNEQFF
TGTGCCAGCAGTGAAGAACTAGCGGGGGCCTACAATGAGCAGTTCTTC
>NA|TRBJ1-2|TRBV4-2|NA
CASSQAEDETFRGYTF
TGTGCCAGCAGCCAAGCTGAGGATGAGACCTTTCGTGGCTACACCTTC
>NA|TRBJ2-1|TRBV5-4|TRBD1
CASSPGTGGRNEQFF
TGTGCCAGCAGCCCCGGGACAGGGGGGCGAAATGAGCAGTTCTTC
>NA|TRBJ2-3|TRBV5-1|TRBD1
CASSKIQGAGTDTQYF
TGCGCCAGCAGTAAGATACAGGGGGCCGGCACAGATACGCAGTATTTT
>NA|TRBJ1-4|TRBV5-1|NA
CASSEGGGGEKLFF
TGCGCCAGCAGCGAGGGAGGGGGGGGTGAAAAACTGTTTTTT
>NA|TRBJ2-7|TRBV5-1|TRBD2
CASSREGDYEQYF
TGCGCCAGCAGCCGGGAGGGGGACTACGAGCAGTACTTC
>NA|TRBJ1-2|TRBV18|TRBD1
CASSPPGQALGNGYTF
TGTGCCAGCTCACCTCCAGGACAGGCCCTGGGTAATGGCTACACCTTC
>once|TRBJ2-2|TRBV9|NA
CASSPGVGGGKNTGELFF
TGTGCCAGCAGCCCAGGAGTGGGCGGCGGGAAAAACACCGGGGAGCTGTTTTTT
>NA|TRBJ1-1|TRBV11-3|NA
CASSSYRHTEAFF
TGTGCCAGCAGCTCCTACAGACACACTGAAGCTTTCTTT
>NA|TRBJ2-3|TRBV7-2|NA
CASSLSPDRTTDTQYF
TGTGCCAGCAGCTTATCCCCGGACAGAACGACAGATACGCAGTATTTT
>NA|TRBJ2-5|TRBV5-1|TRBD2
CASSYTSGQETQYF
TGCGCCAGCAGCTATACTAGCGGACAAGAGACCCAGTACTTC
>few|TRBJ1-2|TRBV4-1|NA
CASSQSGLYGYTF
TGCGCCAGCAGCCAATCAGGGCTCTATGGCTACACCTTC
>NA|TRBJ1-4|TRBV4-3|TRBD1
CASSQDRGGGEKLFF
TGCGCCAGCAGCCAGGACAGGGGCGGTGGGGAAAAACTGTTTTTT
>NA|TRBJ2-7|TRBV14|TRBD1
CASSPSGTGGYEQYF
TGTGCCAGCAGCCCCTCCGGGACAGGGGGCTACGAGCAGTACTTC
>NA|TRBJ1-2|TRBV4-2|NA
CASSQQGPGWGYTF
TGTGCCAGCAGCCAACAGGGTCCAGGGTGGGGCTACACCTTC
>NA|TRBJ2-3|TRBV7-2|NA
CASSLVGGSTDTQYF
TGTGCCAGCAGCTTAGTCGGGGGTAGCACAGATACGCAGTATTTT
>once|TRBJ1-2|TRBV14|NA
CASSQGLDSANYGYTF
TGTGCCAGCAGCCAGGGCCTTGACAGCGCTAACTATGGCTACACCTTC
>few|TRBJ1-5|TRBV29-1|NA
CSVHTAPDQPQHF
TGCAGCGTACATACAGCCCCGGATCAGCCCCAGCATTTT
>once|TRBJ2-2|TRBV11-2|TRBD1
CASSFRTGGGQLFF
TGTGCCAGCAGCTTTCGGACAGGGGGGGGTCAGCTGTTTTTT
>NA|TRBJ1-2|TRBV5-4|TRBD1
CASSNRDRGVYGYTF
TGTGCCAGCAGCAACCGGGACAGGGGGGTCTATGGCTACACCTTC
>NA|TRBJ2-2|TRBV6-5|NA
CASSYLGHDTGELFF
TGTGCCAGCAGTTACTTGGGGCACGACACCGGGGAGCTGTTTTTT
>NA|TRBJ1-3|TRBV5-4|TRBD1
CASSLFTGQGSGNTIYF
TGTGCCAGCAGCTTGTTCACCGGACAGGGGTCTGGAAACACCATATATTTT
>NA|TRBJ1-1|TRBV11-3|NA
CASSSRAGATPKTEAFF
TGTGCCAGCAGCTCCCGGGCAGGGGCCACCCCTAAGACTGAAGCTTTCTTT
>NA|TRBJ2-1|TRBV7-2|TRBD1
CASSQDRRSYNEQFF
TGTGCCAGCAGCCAGGACAGGCGGTCCTACAATGAGCAGTTCTTC
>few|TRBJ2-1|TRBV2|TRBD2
CASSLLAGFGNEQFF
TGTGCCAGCAGTCTCCTAGCGGGGTTTGGGAATGAGCAGTTCTTC
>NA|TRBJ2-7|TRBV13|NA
CASSSKYQGSYEQYF
TGTGCCAGCAGCTCAAAGTACCAGGGATCGTACGAGCAGTACTTC
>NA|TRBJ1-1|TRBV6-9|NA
CASRRETEAFF
TGTGCCAGCAGGAGGGAGACTGAAGCTTTCTTT
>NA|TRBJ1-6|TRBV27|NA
CASSFALQGVGYNSPLHF
TGTGCCAGCAGTTTCGCCTTACAGGGAGTAGGGTATAATTCACCCCTCCACTTT
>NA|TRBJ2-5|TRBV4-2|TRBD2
CASSQGLAGVETQYF
TGTGCCAGCAGCCAGGGACTAGCGGGGGTAGAGACCCAGTACTTC
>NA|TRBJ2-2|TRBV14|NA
CASSLQGTNTGELFF
TGTGCCAGCAGCCTACAGGGTACGAACACCGGGGAGCTGTTTTTT
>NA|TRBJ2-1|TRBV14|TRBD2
CASSQGTSGNNEQFF
TGTGCCAGCAGCCAAGGGACTAGCGGGAATAATGAGCAGTTCTTC
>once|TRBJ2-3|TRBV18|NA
CASSSSSVTDTQYF
TGTGCCAGCTCATCCTCCTCAGTCACAGATACGCAGTATTTT
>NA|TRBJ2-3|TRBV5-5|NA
CASSPETSTDTQYF
TGTGCCAGCAGCCCAGAGACTAGCACAGATACGCAGTATTTT
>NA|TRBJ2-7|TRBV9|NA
CASSLRDSPLYEQYF
TGTGCCAGCAGCCTACGGGACTCACCGCTTTACGAGCAGTACTTC